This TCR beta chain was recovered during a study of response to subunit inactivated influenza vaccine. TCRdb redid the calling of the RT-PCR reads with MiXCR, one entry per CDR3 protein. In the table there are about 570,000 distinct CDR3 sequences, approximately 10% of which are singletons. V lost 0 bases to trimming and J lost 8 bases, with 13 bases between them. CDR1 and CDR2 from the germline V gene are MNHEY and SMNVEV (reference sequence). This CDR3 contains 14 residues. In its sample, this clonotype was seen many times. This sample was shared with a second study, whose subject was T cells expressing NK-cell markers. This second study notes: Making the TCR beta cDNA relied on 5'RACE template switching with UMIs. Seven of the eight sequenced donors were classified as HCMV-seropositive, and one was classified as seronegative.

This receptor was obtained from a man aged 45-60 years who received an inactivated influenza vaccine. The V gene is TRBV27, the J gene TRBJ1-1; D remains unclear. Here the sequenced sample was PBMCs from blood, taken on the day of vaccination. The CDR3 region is CASSLSPGFLEAFF. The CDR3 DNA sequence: TGTGCCAGCAGTTTATCGCCCGGTTTCCTCGAAGCTTTCTTT.